This T cell receptor beta chain was recovered during a study of blood T cell repertoires in COVID-19. Study at large: Spain, Italy and the United States supplied samples that represented acute and convalescent COVID-19. Sample material is recorded as cDNA or gDNA derived from T cells, B-cell-depleted T cells, or PBMCs.

TCRdb keeps only in-frame clones here, not all; method: immunoSEQ multiplex PCR. The table shows more than 200,000 clones, with roughly 80% occurring only once. The clonotype was recovered from a woman aged 40-49 years with active or convalescent COVID-19. The source material was peripheral blood.

Written as DNA, the CDR3 is TGTGCCAGCACCCCTCAGGGGTTGGGCGGCTACACCTTC. As protein: CASTPQGLGGYTF. V and J are TRBV12-3 or TRBV12-4 and TRBJ1-2; D may be TRBD1 (6 bases). V lost 7 bases to trimming and J lost 8 bases, with 17 bases between them. CDR3 length: 13 residues.